This T cell receptor (beta chain) was identified in a study of radiotherapy plus CTLA-4 blockade in lung cancer. There are 13 residues in the CDR3. The ends were cut back, 4 bases at V and 0 bases at J, with 6 bases in the middle. Looked up from germline, CDR1 is SSHAT and CDR2 is FNYEAQ (reference sequence). Sequencing used immunoSEQ multiplex PCR; TCRdb keeps in-frame clones, though not all of them. The data hold roughly 90,000 clones, with about 78% observed a single time. J is TRBJ1-1 and V is TRBV7-7; no clear D. The specimen comprised peripheral blood, sampled from a patient treated with radiotherapy plus ipilimumab. The sequence was collected from a human donor with non-small cell lung cancer who had a partial response to radiotherapy plus ipilimumab. Some clones in this sample may be carry-over from other donors' samples. As DNA, the CDR3 is TGTGCCAGCAGCTCGAGTCTGAACACTGAAGCTTTCTTT. Translated, it gives CASSSSLNTEAFF.